The present entry profiles one TCR beta chain with its context. What it recognizes is unknown. The sample is drawn from a study of cytomegalovirus exposure and HLA in healthy donors. The PCR employed 60 Vbeta primers together with 13 Jbeta primers. In the original processing: Around 83 million unique TCR beta chains, roughly 11 million shared, were counted in a later analysis. Profiling relied on immunoSEQ multiplex PCR, and the TCRdb table lists in-frame clones only, not all of them. Clone size and V and J calls were adopted from that table, with D and trimming inferred from the DNA. The sample records about 150,000 clones, about 75% being singletons. Germline CDR1 reads SGHNT; CDR2 reads YYREEE (reference sequence). Between the trimmed V and J ends, which lost 4 bases and 9 bases, there was a span of 19 bases. The CDR3 is 14 residues long. Overall study findings and caveats: Later, an analysis showed that TCR beta chains associated with HLA were more clonally expanded than others that were equally common.

V gene TRBV5-4 combines with J gene TRBJ1-1; perhaps TRBD1 as D (6 bases). Sequencing was done on a sample of PBMCs. The receptor was isolated from a male donor in good health and CMV-seronegative. CDR3 in DNA: TGTGCCAGCAGCGCCGGACAGAAAATTATTCAAGCTTTCTTT. Its translation: CASSAGQKIIQAFF.